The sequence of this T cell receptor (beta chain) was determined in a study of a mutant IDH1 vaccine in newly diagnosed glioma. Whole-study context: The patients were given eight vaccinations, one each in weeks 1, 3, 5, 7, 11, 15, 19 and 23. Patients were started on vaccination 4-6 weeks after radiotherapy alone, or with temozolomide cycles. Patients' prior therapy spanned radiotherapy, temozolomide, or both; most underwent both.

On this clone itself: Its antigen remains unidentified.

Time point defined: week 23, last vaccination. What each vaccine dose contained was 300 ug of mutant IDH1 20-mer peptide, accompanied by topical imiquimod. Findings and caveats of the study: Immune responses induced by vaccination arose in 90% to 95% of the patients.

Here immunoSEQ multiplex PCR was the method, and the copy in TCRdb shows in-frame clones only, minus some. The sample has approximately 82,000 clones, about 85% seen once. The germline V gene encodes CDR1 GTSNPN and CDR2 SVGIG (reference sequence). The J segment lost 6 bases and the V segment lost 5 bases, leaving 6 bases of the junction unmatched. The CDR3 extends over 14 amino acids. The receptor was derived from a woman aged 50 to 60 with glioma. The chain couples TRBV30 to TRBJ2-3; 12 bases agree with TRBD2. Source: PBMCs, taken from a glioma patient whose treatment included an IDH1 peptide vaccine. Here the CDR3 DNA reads TGTGCCTGGGCGGGACTAGCGGGTACCGATACGCAGTATTTT. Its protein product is CAWAGLAGTDTQYF.